One sample yielded the 2 T cell receptor beta chains listed below, sequenced in a study of T cells in Graves' hyperthyroidism and ophthalmopathy. TCR beta CDR3 sequences were amplified from RNA transcripts. With the HTBI primer set, the TCR CDR3 went through a first round of RT-PCR. TCRdb called the multiplex PCR reads again in MiXCR, with one record for every CDR3 protein. The profile shows hundreds of thousands of distinct CDR3 sequences, roughly 13% of them singletons. The sample taken for sequencing was blood. The receptors were sampled from a woman aged 30 to 39 with Graves' hyperthyroidism.

This clonotype was picked up a small number of times. This chain links TRBV4-3 with TRBJ2-5; D may be TRBD1 or TRBD2 (6 bases each). Germline CDR1 reads LGHNA; CDR2 reads YSLEER. The CDR3 contains 13 residues. V was trimmed by 1 base and J by 5 bases, leaving 8 bases between them. CDR3 region: CASSQGGAETQYF. CDR3 nucleotide sequence: TGCGCCAGCAGCCAAGGGGGGGCGGAGACCCAGTACTTC.

The V and J genes are TRBV12-3 or TRBV12-4 and TRBJ2-7; D gene ambiguous. Trimming stripped 6 bases from V and 2 bases from J, with 8 bases between. The CDR3 extends over 12 amino acids. The CDR3: CASSVRTYEQYF. The CDR3 bases are TGTGCCAGCAGCGTAAGAACCTACGAGCAGTACTTC.